The 16 T cell receptor beta chains given below trace back to one sample, sequenced in a study of blood T cell repertoires in COVID-19. Generated by immunoSEQ multiplex PCR, the TCRdb table keeps only in-frame clones and is missing some. The sample yields about 170,000 clones, approximately 82% seen once. The sample consisted of peripheral blood. Every receptor here comes from a woman aged 40 to 49 with COVID-19, enrolled during active disease.

The chain has TRBV5-1 and TRBJ2-2; weak D call: TRBD2 (6 bases). Trimming cost V 4 bases and J 0 bases, with 13 bases left between them. The CDR3 is 16 residues long. Germline loops: CDR1 SGHRS, CDR2 YFSETQ. CDR3 sequence: CASSPLGTSNTGELFF. CDR3 in DNA: TGCGCCAGCAGCCCTCTAGGGACTTCGAACACCGGGGAGCTGTTTTTT.

The genes are TRBV24-1 and TRBJ2-5; D unclear. Trimming took 5 bases from V and 1 from J, leaving 7 bases between them. The CDR3 consists of 13 residues. In germline, CDR1 is KGHDR, CDR2 SFDVKD. In nucleotides, the CDR3 is TGTGCCACCAGTGGACGGGTCCAAGAGACCCAGTACTTC. This gives the protein CATSGRVQETQYF.

V usage is TRBV9 and J usage is TRBJ2-2; no clear D gene. CDR1 SGDLS and CDR2 YYNGEE come from the germline V gene. Trimming pared 0 bases from V and 1 base from J, leaving 13 bases between. The CDR3 loop spans 17 amino acids. The CDR3 region is CASSVAAAALNTGELFF. CDR3 coding DNA: TGTGCCAGCAGCGTAGCGGCGGCAGCCCTGAACACCGGGGAGCTGTTTTTT.

This chain joins TRBV18 and TRBJ1-3, with 10 positions matching TRBD1. V was pared by 4 bases and J by 4 bases, with 10 bases of the junction left unmatched. Per germline, CDR1 KGHSH and CDR2 LQKENI. The CDR3 consists of 17 residues. CDR3 sequence reads: CASSLTGGESAGNTIYF. The DNA of the CDR3 is TGTGCCAGCTCACTGACAGGGGGCGAATCGGCGGGAAACACCATATATTTT. Filled out from reference TRBV18 and TRBJ1-3, the complete variable domain reads NAGVMQNPRHLVRRRGQEARLRCSPMKGHSHVYWYRQLPEEGLKFMVYLQKENIIDESGMPKERFSAEFPKEGPSILRIQQVVRGDSAAYFCASSLTGGESAGNTIYFGEGSWLTVV.

The chain has TRBV20-1 and TRBJ1-1; no reliable D call. Germline loops: CDR1 DFQATT, CDR2 SNEGSKA (reference sequence). This CDR3 has 13 amino acids. Trimming cost V 3 bases and J 3 bases, with 11 bases left between them. CDR3 sequence: CSASAGGDTEAFF. The CDR3 DNA reads TGCAGTGCTAGTGCGGGAGGTGACACTGAAGCTTTCTTT.

The rearrangement links TRBV28 to TRBJ1-5, with 7 positions matching TRBD1. The CDR3 loop spans 14 amino acids. J gave up 4 bases and V 6 bases, and 6 bases lay outside the gene matches. The V gene's germline CDR1 is MDHEN and CDR2 SYDVKM. The CDR3 is CASRPGTVNQPQHF. The CDR3 coding sequence is TGTGCCAGCAGACCCGGGACAGTAAATCAGCCCCAGCATTTT. The whole variable domain, remainder taken from reference TRBV28 and TRBJ1-5, is DVKVTQSSRYLVKRTGEKVFLECVQDMDHENMFWYRQDPGLGLRLIYFSYDVKMKEKGDIPEGYSVSREKKERFSLILESASTNQTSMYLCASRPGTVNQPQHFGDGTRLSIL.

The rearrangement links TRBV6-5 to TRBJ1-5; 11 positions agree with TRBD1. The CDR3 has 15 amino acids. CDR1 and CDR2 from the germline V gene are MNHEY and SVGAGI. With V trimmed by 4 bases and J by 9 bases, 8 bases remained unmatched. CDR3 protein: CASSSGTGGQRPQHF. In nucleotides, the CDR3 is TGTGCCAGCAGTTCTGGGACAGGGGGTCAGCGGCCCCAGCATTTT.

The genes are TRBV25-1 and TRBJ1-4; TRBD1 agrees at 8 bases. Trimming took 1 base from V and 3 from J; bases not matched to a gene: 7. The CDR3 length is 17 residues. Germline CDR1 and CDR2: MGHDK and SYGVNS. The CDR3 here is CASSELARGLANEKLFF. In nucleotides, the CDR3 is TGTGCCAGCAGTGAATTGGCCAGGGGGCTAGCTAATGAAAAACTGTTTTTT.

J is TRBJ2-5 and V is TRBV18; weak D call: TRBD1 (6 bases). The CDR3 loop spans 13 amino acids. Trimming removed 0 bases at V and 5 bases at J, with 7 bases between. The germline V gene encodes CDR1 KGHSH and CDR2 LQKENI. Written as DNA, the CDR3 is TGTGCCAGCTCACCACCGCAGGGGGAGACCCAGTACTTC. As protein: CASSPPQGETQYF.

This clone was seen just once. This chain uses TRBV4-1 with TRBJ1-2, with TRBD1 identical over 10 bases. This CDR3 has 15 residues. Germline V CDR1 and CDR2: MGHRA, YSYEKL. Losses at the gene ends were 3 bases for V and 7 bases for J; bases not matched to a gene: 8. The CDR3 DNA reads as TGCGCCAGCAGCCAGGTGGACAGGGGGGTTTCTGGCTACACCTTC. Amino acid sequence: CASSQVDRGVSGYTF.

The genes are TRBV12-3 or TRBV12-4 and TRBJ2-1, with TRBD2 matching 11 bases. V lost 8 bases, J lost 12 bases, and 9 bases stayed unmatched. The CDR3 consists of 13 residues. The chain's CDR3 is CASARGTSGGQFF. CDR3 bases: TGTGCCAGCGCCCGCGGAACTAGCGGGGGGCAGTTCTTC.

The chain employs TRBV6-1 and TRBJ2-7, with unresolved D. The CDR3 has 17 residues. Germline values: CDR1 MNHNS, CDR2 SASEGT. Trimming removed 2 bases at V and 0 bases at J, with 17 bases between. The CDR3 reads CASSEPSGSASSYEQYF. CDR3 in DNA: TGTGCCAGCAGTGAACCCTCCGGAAGCGCTAGCTCCTACGAGCAGTACTTC.

The rearrangement joins TRBV3-1 (or the pseudogene TRBV3-2) to TRBJ2-7; D possibly corresponds to TRBD2 (5 bases). This CDR3 has 13 residues. The germline V gene has CDR1 LGHDT and CDR2 YNNKEL (reference sequence). V gave up 1 base and J gave up 12 bases, with 16 bases separating them. The CDR3 here is CASSQAHSGPPYF. CDR3 nucleotide sequence: TGTGCCAGCAGCCAAGCCCACAGCGGACCCCCGTACTTC.

The rearrangement uses TRBV30 and TRBJ2-3, with 14 bases lining up with TRBD2. The CDR3 totals 16 residues. CDR1 and CDR2 from the germline V gene are GTSNPN and SVGIG (reference sequence). After removal of 6 bases from V and 3 bases from J, the junction contained 8 bases not matched to a gene. In DNA form, the CDR3 reads TGTGCCTGTACCGGGACTAGCGGGAGTGTAACAGATACGCAGTATTTT. This sequence encodes CACTGTSGSVTDTQYF.

The J gene is TRBJ2-5, the V gene TRBV7-2; D uncertain. This CDR3 region has 15 residues. Germline CDR1 reads SGHTA; CDR2 reads FQGNSA. V gave up 7 bases and J gave up 5 bases, with 20 bases separating them. Here the CDR3 reads CASNQFSRMVETQYF. The CDR3, as DNA: TGTGCCAGCAACCAATTCTCCAGGATGGTCGAGACCCAGTACTTC.

This chain links TRBV28 with TRBJ2-1, with D maybe TRBD2 (6 bases). Trimming removed 1 base at V and 7 bases at J, with 14 bases between. The CDR3 is 15 amino acids. Germline V gives CDR1 MDHEN, CDR2 SYDVKM. As DNA, the CDR3 is TGTGCCAGCAGTTTATTAGGCGGGGATTGGAATGAGCAGTTCTTC. It is translated as CASSLLGGDWNEQFF.